The clone carrying this T cell receptor beta chain occurred a few times. The sample belongs to a study of blood T cell repertoires in COVID-19. Overall study: Sites across the United States, Italy and Spain contributed samples from acute and convalescent COVID-19. T cells, B-cell-depleted T cells, or PBMCs supplied cDNA or gDNA.

In germline, CDR1 is SGDLS, CDR2 YYNGEE. Trimming left V 1 base short and J 2 bases short, with 12 bases between. The CDR3 spans 15 residues. In the original workflow: The assay estimated nucleated cells by amplifying reference gene primers. Some clones are missing from TCRdb's copy, which holds only in-frame ones; the method was immunoSEQ multiplex PCR. V, J and clone size reflect that table, while D and trimming were determined from the DNA. Of tens of thousands of clones in the sample, around 90% were seen once. The chain is built from TRBV9 and TRBJ1-2, with D possibly matching TRBD1 (6 bases). The source of this sequence is a man aged 50 or older with acute or convalescent COVID-19. Specimen: peripheral blood. The CDR3 is CASSVKTGGNYGYTF. The CDR3 DNA follows: TGTGCCAGCAGCGTAAAGACAGGTGGGAACTATGGCTACACCTTC.